This T cell receptor (beta chain) derives from a study of T cell repertoires in cytomegalovirus infection. Study overall: Public TCR beta signatures marked donors with CMV infection and the matching HLA. Regarding the study as a whole: HLA-C-restricted, CMV-specific TCR beta clonotypes were dominant ex vivo. Cumulated frequencies of public TCR beta families served to identify carriers of CMV plus the relevant HLA.

TCRdb fed the reads into MiXCR, producing one record per CDR3 protein. Of about 240,000 distinct CDR3 sequences listed, 6% to 8% are singletons. This clonotype has ten or more counts. No antigen is known for it. The sample comprised PBMCs. This TCR came from a human donor in good health (CMV status not recorded). Some clones in this sample may be carry-over from other donors' samples.

The CDR3 spells CSATDDQPQHF. CDR3 nucleotide sequence: TGCAGTGCTACGGACGATCAGCCCCAGCATTTT. V usage is TRBV20-1 and J usage is TRBJ1-5; D is ambiguous. The V end was cut by 4 bases, the J end by 5 bases, with 6 bases between. The CDR3 extends over 11 amino acids. Germline V lookup: CDR1 DFQATT, CDR2 SNEGSKA (reference sequence).